These 6 T cell receptor beta chains share one sample of origin, sequenced in a study of shared clonotypes between healthy human individuals. The protocol was immunoSEQ multiplex PCR, while the TCRdb copy is restricted to in-frame clones and leaves out a portion. The profile shows about 2 million clones, about 95% of them singletons. CD45RO-negative CD8 cells positively selected for CCR7 made up the naive population, which excluded terminally differentiated effector memory CD45RA+ cells. The material sequenced was naive CD8+ T cells sorted from blood. The origin of the receptors is a man aged 18 to 29 in good health.

The chain employs TRBV6-5 and TRBJ2-1; the match to TRBD2 covers 10 bases. From germline, CDR1 is MNHEY and CDR2 SVGAGI. J was trimmed by 9 bases and V by 0 bases; bases with no gene match: 5. CDR3 length: 15 residues. The CDR3 coding sequence is TGTGCCAGCAGTTACTCAAGCGGGGGGGCCCTTGAGCAGTTCTTC. It yields the protein CASSYSSGGALEQFF.

The rearrangement joins TRBV6-6 to TRBJ2-1; 8 nucleotides line up with TRBD2. This CDR3 region has 13 residues. After removal of 2 bases from V and 6 bases from J, the junction contained 0 bases not matched to a gene. Germline V gene lookup returns CDR1 MNHNY and CDR2 SVGAGI (reference sequence). The chain's CDR3 is CASSYGTSNEQFF. Written as DNA, the CDR3 is TGTGCCAGCAGTTACGGGACTAGCAATGAGCAGTTCTTC.

The rearrangement joins TRBV5-5 to TRBJ1-6; D unclear. This CDR3 contains 16 residues. V gave up 4 bases and J gave up 10 bases, with 21 bases separating them. Germline-derived CDR1 and CDR2 are SGHKS and YYEKEE (reference sequence). The CDR3 region is CASSTSAGFLGSPLHF. CDR3 sequence (DNA): TGTGCCAGCAGCACCTCTGCGGGGTTCTTAGGCTCACCCCTCCACTTT.

This clone was recorded once. The chain joins TRBV28 to TRBJ2-5; D perhaps matches TRBD2 (6 bases). Germline-derived CDR1 and CDR2 are MDHEN and SYDVKM. V lost 5 bases to trimming and J lost 0 bases, with 19 bases between them. The CDR3 is made up of 17 amino acids. In DNA, the CDR3 is TGTGCCAGCAGTCCTAGGATGGTAGCGGAGTACCAAGAGACCCAGTACTTC. This gives the protein CASSPRMVAEYQETQYF.

The rearrangement joins TRBV28 to TRBJ2-1, with 8 bases lining up with TRBD1. CDR3 length equals 14 residues. V lost 3 bases, J lost 6 bases, and 4 bases stayed unmatched. The germline V gene encodes CDR1 MDHEN and CDR2 SYDVKM. The CDR3 protein is CASSLGTGPNEQFF. For the CDR3, the DNA is TGTGCCAGCAGTTTGGGGACAGGCCCCAATGAGCAGTTCTTC. The full variable domain, in which reference TRBV28 and TRBJ2-1 provide the parts outside the CDR3, is DVKVTQSSRYLVKRTGEKVFLECVQDMDHENMFWYRQDPGLGLRLIYFSYDVKMKEKGDIPEGYSVSREKKERFSLILESASTNQTSMYLCASSLGTGPNEQFFGPGTRLTVL.

V gene TRBV10-3 combines with J gene TRBJ2-7, with TRBD2 identical over 14 bases. V dropped 8 bases and J dropped 5; count of bases not matched to a gene: 8. The V gene's germline CDR1 is ENHRY and CDR2 SYGVKD. The CDR3 is 15 amino acids. This CDR3 is CAIGGLAGDGNEQYF. The CDR3 DNA is TGTGCCATCGGGGGACTAGCGGGAGATGGAAACGAGCAGTACTTC.